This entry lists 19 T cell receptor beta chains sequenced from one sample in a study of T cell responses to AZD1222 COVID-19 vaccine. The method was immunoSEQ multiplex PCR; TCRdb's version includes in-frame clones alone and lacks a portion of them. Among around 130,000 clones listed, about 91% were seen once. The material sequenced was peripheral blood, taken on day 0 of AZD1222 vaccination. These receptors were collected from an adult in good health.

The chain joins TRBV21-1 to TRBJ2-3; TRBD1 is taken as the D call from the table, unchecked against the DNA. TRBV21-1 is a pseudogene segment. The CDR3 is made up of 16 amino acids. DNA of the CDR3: TGTGCCAGCAGCAAAATCGGATGGGGGCGCGAAGATACGCAGTATTTT. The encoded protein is CASSKIGWGREDTQYF.

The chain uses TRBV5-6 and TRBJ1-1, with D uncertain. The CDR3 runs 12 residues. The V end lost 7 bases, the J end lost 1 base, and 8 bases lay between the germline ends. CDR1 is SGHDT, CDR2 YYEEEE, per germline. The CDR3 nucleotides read TGTGCCAGCGCTACTCGGAACACTGAAGCTTTCTTT. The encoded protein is CASATRNTEAFF.

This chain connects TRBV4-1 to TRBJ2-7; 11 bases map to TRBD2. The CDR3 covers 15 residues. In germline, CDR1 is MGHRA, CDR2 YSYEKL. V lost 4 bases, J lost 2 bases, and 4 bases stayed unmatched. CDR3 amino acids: CASSLIAGGPYEQYF. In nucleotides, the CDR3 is TGCGCCAGCAGCCTCATAGCGGGAGGGCCCTACGAGCAGTACTTC.

Here the CDR3 DNA reads TGCGCCAGCACCCCCTCGGAGGGGGCACGAGGCTACACCTTC. It encodes CASTPSEGARGYTF. The rearrangement uses TRBV5-1 and TRBJ1-2; 7 positions agree with TRBD1. The V segment lost 6 bases and the J segment 8 bases; nucleotides outside the gene matches: 13. Germline V gene lookup returns CDR1 SGHRS and CDR2 YFSETQ. The CDR3 consists of 14 residues.

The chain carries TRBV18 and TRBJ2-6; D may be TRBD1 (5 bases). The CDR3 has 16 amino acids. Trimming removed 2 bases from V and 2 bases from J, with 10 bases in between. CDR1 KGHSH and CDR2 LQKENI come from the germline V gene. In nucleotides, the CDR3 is TGTGCCAGCTCACCAAATGGGGCCCCTGGGGCCAACGTCCTGACTTTC. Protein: CASSPNGAPGANVLTF.

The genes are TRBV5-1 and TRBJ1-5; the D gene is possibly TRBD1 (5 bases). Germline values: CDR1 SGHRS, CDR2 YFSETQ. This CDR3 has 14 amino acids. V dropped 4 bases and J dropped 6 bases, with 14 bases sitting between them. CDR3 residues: CASSRDLGGQPQHF. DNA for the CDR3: TGCGCCAGCAGCCGGGACCTGGGTGGTCAGCCCCAGCATTTT.

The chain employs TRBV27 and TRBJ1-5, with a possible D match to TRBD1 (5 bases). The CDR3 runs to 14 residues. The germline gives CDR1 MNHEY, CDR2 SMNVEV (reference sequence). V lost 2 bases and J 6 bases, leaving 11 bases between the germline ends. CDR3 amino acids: CASSLGQGGQPQHF. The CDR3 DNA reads TGTGCCAGCAGTTTAGGGCAGGGAGGTCAGCCCCAGCATTTT.

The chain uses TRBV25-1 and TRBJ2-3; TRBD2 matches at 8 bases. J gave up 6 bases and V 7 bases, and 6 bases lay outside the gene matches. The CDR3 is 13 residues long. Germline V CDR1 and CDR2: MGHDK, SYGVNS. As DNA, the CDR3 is TGTGCCAGCACCGGGGGGGGCGGCGATACGCAGTATTTT. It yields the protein CASTGGGGDTQYF.

As DNA, the CDR3 is TGTGCCAGCAGCTTACTGAGCGGGAGCTCCTACGAGCAGTACTTC. It encodes CASSLLSGSSYEQYF. This chain joins TRBV7-9 and TRBJ2-7; 8 bases match TRBD2. Losses at the gene ends were 2 bases for V and 0 bases for J; bases not matched to a gene: 3. This CDR3 region has 15 residues. Germline V gene data show CDR1 as SEHNR and CDR2 as FQNEAQ (reference sequence).

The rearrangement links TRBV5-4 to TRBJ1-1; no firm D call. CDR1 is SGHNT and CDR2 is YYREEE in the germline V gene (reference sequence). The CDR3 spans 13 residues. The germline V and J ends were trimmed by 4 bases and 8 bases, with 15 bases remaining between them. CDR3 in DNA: TGTGCCAGCAGCGCGGAGCCTGGCAGAGAAGCTTTCTTT. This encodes CASSAEPGREAFF.

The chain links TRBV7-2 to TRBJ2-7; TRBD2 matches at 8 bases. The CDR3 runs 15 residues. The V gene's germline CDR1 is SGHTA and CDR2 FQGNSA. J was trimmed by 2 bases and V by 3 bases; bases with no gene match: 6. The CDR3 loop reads CASSFSSGSPYEQYF. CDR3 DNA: TGTGCCAGCAGCTTCTCAAGCGGGAGTCCCTACGAGCAGTACTTC.

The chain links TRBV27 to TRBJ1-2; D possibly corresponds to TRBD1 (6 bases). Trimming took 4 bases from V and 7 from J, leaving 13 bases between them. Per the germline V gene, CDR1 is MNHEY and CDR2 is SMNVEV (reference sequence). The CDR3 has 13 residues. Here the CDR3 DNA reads TGTGCCAGCAGTTATGAGGGGGAAGTTGGCTACACCTTC. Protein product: CASSYEGEVGYTF.

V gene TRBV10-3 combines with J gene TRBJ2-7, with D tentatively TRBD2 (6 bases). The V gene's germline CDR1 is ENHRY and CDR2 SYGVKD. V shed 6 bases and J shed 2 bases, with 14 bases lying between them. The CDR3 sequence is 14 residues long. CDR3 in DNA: TGTGCCATCAGGGCCTCTAGCGAGACCTACGAGCAGTACTTC. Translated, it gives CAIRASSETYEQYF.

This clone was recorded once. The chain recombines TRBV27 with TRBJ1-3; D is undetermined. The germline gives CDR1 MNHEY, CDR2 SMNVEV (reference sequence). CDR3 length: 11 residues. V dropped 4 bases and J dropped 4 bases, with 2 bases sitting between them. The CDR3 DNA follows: TGTGCCAGCAGTTCCGGAAACACCATATATTTT. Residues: CASSSGNTIYF.

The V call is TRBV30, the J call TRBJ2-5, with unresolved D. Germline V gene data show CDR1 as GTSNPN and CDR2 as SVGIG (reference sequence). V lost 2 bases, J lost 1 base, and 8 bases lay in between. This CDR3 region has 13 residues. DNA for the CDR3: TGTGCCTGGAGTCCTGGACCCCAAGAGACCCAGTACTTC. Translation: CAWSPGPQETQYF.

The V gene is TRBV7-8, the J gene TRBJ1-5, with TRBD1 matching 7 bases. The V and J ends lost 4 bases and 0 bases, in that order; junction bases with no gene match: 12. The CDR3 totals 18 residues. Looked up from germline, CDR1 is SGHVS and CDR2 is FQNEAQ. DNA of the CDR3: TGTGCCAGCAGCTCCCCCGGGACAGAGTTTTATAGCAATCAGCCCCAGCATTTT. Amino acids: CASSSPGTEFYSNQPQHF. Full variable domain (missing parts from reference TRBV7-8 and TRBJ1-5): GAGVSQSPRYKVAKRGQDVALRCDPISGHVSLFWYQQALGQGPEFLTYFQNEAQLDKSGLPSDRFFAERPEGSVSTLKIQRTQQEDSAVYLCASSSPGTEFYSNQPQHFGDGTRLSIL.

CDR3 coding DNA: TGTGCCATCAGTGACACTGCTCAGAACACAGATACGCAGTATTTT. Protein product: CAISDTAQNTDTQYF. This sequence joins TRBV10-3 and TRBJ2-3; D is ambiguous. This CDR3 comprises 15 residues. Trimming took 3 bases from V and 2 from J, leaving 12 bases between them. The germline V gene has CDR1 ENHRY and CDR2 SYGVKD.

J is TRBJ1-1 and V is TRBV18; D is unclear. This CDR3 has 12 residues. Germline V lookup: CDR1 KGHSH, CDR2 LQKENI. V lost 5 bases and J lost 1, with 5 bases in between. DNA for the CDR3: TGTGCCAGCTCATCGGCGAACACTGAAGCTTTCTTT. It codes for CASSSANTEAFF.

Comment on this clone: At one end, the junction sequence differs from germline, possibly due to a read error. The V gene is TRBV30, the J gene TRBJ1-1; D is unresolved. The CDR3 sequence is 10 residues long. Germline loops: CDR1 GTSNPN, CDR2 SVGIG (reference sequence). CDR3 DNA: TGTGCCTGGGAAAGCTCAACAGTTACGTTT. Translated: CAWESSTVTF.